The 11 T cell receptor beta chains given below trace back to one sample, sequenced in a study of T cells in Graves' hyperthyroidism and ophthalmopathy. Amplification of TCR beta CDR3 regions used RNA as the template. The TCR CDR3 was amplified in a first-round RT-PCR using the HTBI primer set. TCRdb independently ran MiXCR on the multiplex PCR reads; one entry per CDR3 protein. The sample holds 800,000 or so distinct CDR3 sequences, over 35% seen once. Material for sequencing was blood. Source of these receptors: a man aged 18 to 29 with Graves' hyperthyroidism.

In its sample, this clonotype was seen a few times. V is TRBV6-5 and J is TRBJ1-1; D is unresolved. The V end lost 2 bases, the J end lost 4 bases, and 8 bases lay between the germline ends. CDR1 and CDR2 (germline): MNHEY, SVGAGI. The CDR3 loop spans 13 amino acids. CDR3 DNA: TGTGCCAGCAGTTACACGAGCGCCACTGAAGCTTTCTTT. Amino acids: CASSYTSATEAFF.

The chain is built from TRBV29-1 and TRBJ1-1, with D perhaps TRBD1 (5 bases). Deletions cut 8 bases from V and 1 base from J, with 11 bases between. The CDR3 contains 12 residues. The germline gives CDR1 SQVTM, CDR2 ANQGSEA. The CDR3 nucleotides read TGCAGCTTATGGGGGGGGAACACTGAAGCTTTCTTT. Translation gives CSLWGGNTEAFF.

Details on this clonotype: The junction and the germline gene differ at one end; a read error may be behind it. The V gene is TRBV10-3, the J gene TRBJ2-6; 7 nucleotides line up with TRBD2. From germline, CDR1 is ENHRY and CDR2 SYGVKD. This CDR3 spans 20 amino acids. The CDR3 DNA follows: TGTGCCAGCAGTCACCCCAGAGGTGGGAGGGCTCTCTCTGGGGCCAACGTCCTGACTTTC. Translation: CASSHPRGGRALSGANVLTF.

This clonotype appeared a few times. The chain couples TRBV7-8 to TRBJ2-5, with D maybe TRBD2 (6 bases). Between the trimmed V and J ends, which lost 2 bases and 5 bases, there was a span of 12 bases. This CDR3 is built from 14 residues. Germline V CDR1 and CDR2: SGHVS, FQNEAQ. CDR3 sequence (DNA): TGTGCCAGCAGCTTAATCACTAGCTTTGAGACCCAGTACTTC. It translates to CASSLITSFETQYF. The complete variable domain, with remaining parts taken from reference TRBV7-8 and TRBJ2-5, reads GAGVSQSPRYKVAKRGQDVALRCDPISGHVSLFWYQQALGQGPEFLTYFQNEAQLDKSGLPSDRFFAERPEGSVSTLKIQRTQQEDSAVYLCASSLITSFETQYFGPGTRLLVL.

In this sample, this clonotype turned up many times. The V gene is TRBV7-9, the J gene TRBJ1-2; a possible D gene is TRBD1 (5 bases). The V and J ends lost 6 bases and 5 bases respectively, with 13 bases between them. The CDR3 is 13 residues long. Germline V gives CDR1 SEHNR, CDR2 FQNEAQ (reference sequence). CDR3 loop: CASRGDGPYGYTF. In DNA form, the CDR3 reads TGTGCCAGCAGGGGGGACGGCCCGTATGGCTACACCTTC.

The chain uses TRBV15 and TRBJ1-5, with D possibly matching TRBD1 (6 bases). The CDR3 runs 14 residues. CDR1 is LNHNV and CDR2 is YYDKDF in the germline V gene (reference sequence). With 4 bases removed from V and 3 bases from J, the gap between germline ends came to 10 bases. The CDR3 spells CATSMDRPNQPQHF. The CDR3 region has the DNA TGTGCCACCAGCATGGACAGACCCAATCAGCCCCAGCATTTT. Together with reference TRBV15 and TRBJ1-5, the CDR3 gives the full variable domain: DAMVIQNPRYQVTQFGKPVTLSCSQTLNHNVMYWYQQKSSQAPKLLFHYYDKDFNNEADTPDNFQSRRPNTSFCFLDIRSPGLGDTAMYLCATSMDRPNQPQHFGDGTRLSIL.

The chain uses TRBV10-3 and TRBJ1-1, with D uncertain. With 6 bases removed from V and 2 bases from J, the gap between germline ends came to 10 bases. Germline values: CDR1 ENHRY, CDR2 SYGVKD. The CDR3 consists of 13 residues. The CDR3 nucleotides are TGTGCCATCAGGGAGGACGGTAACACTGAAGCTTTCTTT. Residues: CAIREDGNTEAFF.

This clonotype was observed a handful of times. Being one base from a much bigger clone, this may be a read error. V gene TRBV5-4 combines with J gene TRBJ2-2; 8 positions match TRBD2. The V and J ends lost 4 bases and 0 bases, in that order; junction bases with no gene match: 2. The CDR3 sequence is 15 residues long. Per germline, CDR1 SGHNT and CDR2 YYREEE (reference sequence). CDR3 amino acids: CASSRGLANTGELFF. The CDR3 DNA reads TGTGCCAGCAGCCGGGGACTAGCGAACACCGGGGAGCTGTTTTTT.

The rearrangement joins TRBV19 to TRBJ1-5, with a tentative D call TRBD1 (6 bases). The germline CDR1 and CDR2 sequences are LNHDA and SQIVND (reference sequence). This CDR3 has 16 amino acids. Trimming removed 9 bases from V and 0 bases from J, with 18 bases in between. CDR3 bases: TGTGCCAGCAGTTTATCGACAGGTTATAGCAATCAGCCCCAGCATTTT. This sequence encodes CASSLSTGYSNQPQHF.

This clonotype has only a few counts. This chain joins TRBV7-2 and TRBJ2-7; no clear D. V was trimmed by 5 bases and J by 3 bases, leaving 14 bases between them. CDR1 is SGHTA and CDR2 is FQGNSA in the germline V gene. The CDR3 sequence is 14 residues long. In DNA form, the CDR3 reads TGTGCCAGCAGCCCTCCGAGCGCACGCTACGAGCAGTACTTC. Amino acid sequence: CASSPPSARYEQYF. Full variable domain (rest looked up from reference TRBV7-2 and TRBJ2-7): GAGVSQSPSNKVTEKGKDVELRCDPISGHTALYWYRQSLGQGLEFLIYFQGNSAPDKSGLPSDRFSAERTGGSVSTLTIQRTQQEDSAVYLCASSPPSARYEQYFGPGTRLTVT.

In its sample, this clonotype was seen many times. The chain combines TRBV12-3 or TRBV12-4 with TRBJ1-1; no firm D call. V was clipped by 4 bases and J by 1 base, with 10 bases between them. This CDR3 spans 14 amino acids. The CDR3 here is CASSSADGNTEAFF. The CDR3 region has the DNA TGTGCCAGCAGTTCCGCAGACGGGAACACTGAAGCTTTCTTT.